One and the same sample provided the 31 T cell receptor beta chains below, sequenced in a study of T-cell memory formation after mild COVID-19. TCRdb analysed the 5' RACE reads with MiXCR anew, one entry per CDR3 protein. The sample has about 560,000 distinct CDR3 sequences; approximately 18% are singletons. Sequencing input: PBMCs or a T cell subset sorted from them (not recorded which). The source of these receptors is an adult woman who had mild COVID-19 (a few samples of this study predate the infection). Cell type and time point are not known.

V and J are TRBV7-8 and TRBJ2-7, with D possibly matching TRBD2 (6 bases). Trimming pared 1 base from V and 0 bases from J, leaving 10 bases between. The CDR3 consists of 15 residues. Looked up from germline, CDR1 is SGHVS and CDR2 is FQNEAQ. The CDR3 sequence is CASSLDSGSSYEQYF. The CDR3 DNA reads TGTGCCAGCAGCTTAGATAGCGGCAGCTCCTACGAGCAGTACTTC.

Ten or more counts support this clonotype. This chain uses TRBV29-1 with TRBJ2-1; TRBD2 might be the D (6 bases). This CDR3 region has 11 residues. CDR1 is SQVTM, CDR2 ANQGSEA, per germline. The CDR3 DNA reads TGCGCAGGGAGGCGGGCCTTTGAGCAGTTCTTC. Amino acid sequence: CAGRRAFEQFF.

The V call is TRBV6-2 or TRBV6-3, the J call TRBJ2-3; D gene ambiguous. The CDR3 is 15 residues long. Germline V gene data show CDR1 as MNHEY and CDR2 as SVGEGT. Trimming stripped 2 bases from V and 7 bases from J, with 16 bases between. In DNA, the CDR3 is TGTGCCAGCAGTTACGTGGTGGGAAGAATACATACGCAGTATTTT. It specifies CASSYVVGRIHTQYF.

V and J are TRBV24-1 and TRBJ2-2, with D uncertain. The germline V and J ends were trimmed by 5 bases and 6 bases, with 6 bases remaining between them. CDR3 length: 12 amino acids. In germline, CDR1 is KGHDR, CDR2 SFDVKD. The CDR3 is CATSGRSGELFF. The CDR3 nucleotides read TGTGCCACCAGTGGCAGGTCCGGGGAGCTGTTTTTT.

The gene calls are TRBV7-6 and TRBJ2-2; D is possibly TRBD2 (5 bases). Germline CDR1 and CDR2: SGHVS and FNYEAQ. The CDR3 has 17 amino acids. Trimming stripped 0 bases from V and 0 bases from J, with 11 bases between. CDR3 in DNA: TGTGCCAGCAGCTTAGCGCCGGAGGTCACGAACACCGGGGAGCTGTTTTTT. Translated, it gives CASSLAPEVTNTGELFF.

This chain joins TRBV6-1 and TRBJ2-7, with 7 nucleotides matching TRBD2. Germline V lookup: CDR1 MNHNS, CDR2 SASEGT. Trimming removed 1 base from V and 0 bases from J; junction bases left unmatched: 9. The CDR3 covers 17 residues. CDR3 amino acids: CASSEGVAGVSSYEQYF. The CDR3 DNA sequence: TGTGCCAGCAGTGAAGGGGTAGCGGGTGTGAGCTCCTACGAGCAGTACTTC.

The chain recombines TRBV7-6 with TRBJ1-3, with no clear D. V lost 4 bases and J lost 0, with 13 bases in between. Germline CDR1 reads SGHVS; CDR2 reads FNYEAQ. This CDR3 has 16 residues. CDR3 loop: CASSSRPADSGNTIYF. The CDR3 DNA sequence: TGTGCCAGCAGCTCCCGACCGGCTGACTCTGGAAACACCATATATTTT.

This clonotype has a handful of counts. The chain combines TRBV7-9 with TRBJ1-1; D remains ambiguous. Germline V CDR1 and CDR2: SEHNR, FQNEAQ (reference sequence). The V and J ends lost 5 bases and 4 bases respectively, with 14 bases between them. The CDR3 length is 14 residues. CDR3 protein: CASSHGVRSTEAFF. CDR3 bases: TGTGCCAGCAGCCATGGGGTCCGAAGCACTGAAGCTTTCTTT.

This clonotype was counted a few times. The chain joins TRBV29-1 to TRBJ2-2; D gene uncertain. The ends were cut back, 4 bases at V and 0 bases at J, with 6 bases in the middle. The CDR3 contains 13 residues. Germline loops: CDR1 SQVTM, CDR2 ANQGSEA. The CDR3 DNA sequence: TGCAGCGTTGTGAGCTCGAACACCGGGGAGCTGTTTTTT. It yields the protein CSVVSSNTGELFF.

This clonotype was observed many times. The V and J genes are TRBV5-1 and TRBJ2-3; D remains ambiguous. V gave up 1 base and J gave up 4 bases, with 7 bases separating them. The CDR3 runs to 13 residues. CDR1 and CDR2 (germline): SGHRS, YFSETQ. Written as DNA, the CDR3 is TGCGCCAGCAGCTTGACCCTAGCAGATACGCAGTATTTT. Protein product: CASSLTLADTQYF.

This clonotype was found a few times. The chain is built from TRBV10-3 and TRBJ2-2; no clear D gene. CDR1 and CDR2 (germline): ENHRY, SYGVKD. Trimming left V 6 bases short and J 4 bases short, with 12 bases between. This CDR3 has 14 amino acids. The CDR3 sequence: CAIREGFGTGELFF. CDR3 bases: TGTGCCATCAGGGAAGGGTTCGGCACCGGGGAGCTGTTTTTT.

The chain is built from TRBV7-9 and TRBJ2-1; D gene unclear. This CDR3 region has 12 residues. Trimming removed 5 bases at V and 8 bases at J, with 10 bases between. CDR1 is SEHNR, CDR2 FQNEAQ, per germline (reference sequence). The CDR3 DNA reads as TGTGCCAGCAGCCAGGTCGGCGATGAGCAGTTCTTC. Amino acids: CASSQVGDEQFF.

This clonotype appeared a few times. This chain links TRBV11-2 with TRBJ2-6; maybe TRBD1 (6 bases). The V end was cut by 5 bases, the J end by 3 bases, with 14 bases between. The CDR3 covers 16 residues. Per germline, CDR1 SGHAT and CDR2 FQNNGV. The CDR3 DNA follows: TGTGCCAGCAGCCTCGCGGGCAGGGGTGGGGCCAACGTCCTGACTTTC. As protein: CASSLAGRGGANVLTF.

This clonotype was recorded a few times. The chain joins TRBV5-5 to TRBJ1-2; the D is unclear. The CDR3 is 15 amino acids. The V gene lost 0 bases and the J gene lost 0 bases, with 9 bases spanning the gap. Germline V CDR1 and CDR2: SGHKS, YYEKEE (reference sequence). The CDR3 DNA follows: TGTGCCAGCAGCTTGGCGACCACTGCTAACTATGGCTACACCTTC. Translation: CASSLATTANYGYTF.

This clonotype was seen many times. The chain couples TRBV19 to TRBJ1-5, with 10 bases aligning to TRBD1. Germline loops: CDR1 LNHDA, CDR2 SQIVND (reference sequence). With V trimmed by 3 bases and J by 2 bases, 1 base remained unmatched. This CDR3 comprises 15 residues. The CDR3 sequence is CASSIGTGGNQPQHF. The DNA for the CDR3 is TGTGCCAGTAGTATCGGGACAGGGGGCAATCAGCCCCAGCATTTT.

J is TRBJ1-5 and V is TRBV20-1, with 7 positions matching TRBD1. The CDR3 contains 15 residues. Germline V CDR1 and CDR2: DFQATT, SNEGSKA (reference sequence). The trim removed 3 bases at V and 0 bases at J, leaving 5 bases unmatched. The CDR3 DNA reads TGCAGTGCTAGTCGAACAGGGGTTAGCAATCAGCCCCAGCATTTT. It translates to CSASRTGVSNQPQHF.

This rearrangement joins TRBV5-1 to TRBJ1-1, with D uncertain. The CDR3 has 12 amino acids. V lost 4 bases and J 1 base, leaving 5 bases between the germline ends. Germline assignment: CDR1 SGHRS and CDR2 YFSETQ. CDR3 coding DNA: TGCGCCAGCAGCGCTCGGAACACTGAAGCTTTCTTT. Residues: CASSARNTEAFF.

This clonotype was seen a few times. The rearrangement links TRBV12-3 or TRBV12-4 to TRBJ2-7; 8 nucleotides align to TRBD2. The CDR3 is made up of 15 amino acids. Trimming removed 1 base from V and 6 bases from J; junction bases left unmatched: 8. The CDR3 DNA is TGTGCCAGCAGTTTAGGGTCGGGAGGGCCCCTCGAGCAGTACTTC. It translates to CASSLGSGGPLEQYF.

This clonotype has just a few counts. The gene calls are TRBV11-2 and TRBJ2-4; D is perhaps TRBD1 or TRBD2 (6 bases each). Germline CDR1 and CDR2: SGHAT and FQNNGV. The V gene lost 5 bases and the J gene lost 4 bases, with 15 bases spanning the gap. The CDR3 loop spans 15 amino acids. CDR3 protein: CASSLTRGTKNIQYF. The CDR3 DNA reads TGTGCCAGCAGCCTCACGAGGGGGACTAAAAACATTCAGTACTTC.

J is TRBJ2-7 and V is TRBV7-2, with D possibly being TRBD1 or TRBD2 (6 bases each). The germline V and J ends were trimmed by 5 bases and 4 bases, with 12 bases remaining between them. Germline V gene sequence: CDR1 SGHTA, CDR2 FQGNSA. The CDR3 has 13 amino acids. The CDR3 DNA is TGTGCCAGCAGCCGCAGAGGGGGGTACGAGCAGTACTTC. This codes for CASSRRGGYEQYF.

V usage is TRBV24-1 and J usage is TRBJ2-3; 13 positions agree with TRBD2. V dropped 2 bases and J dropped 6; count of bases not matched to a gene: 7. Germline assignment: CDR1 KGHDR and CDR2 SFDVKD. The CDR3 spans 17 residues. Here the CDR3 reads CATSDWTGTSGADTQYF. For the CDR3, the DNA is TGTGCCACCAGTGATTGGACCGGGACTAGCGGGGCGGATACGCAGTATTTT.

The rearrangement links TRBV11-3 to TRBJ2-1, with D possibly TRBD2 on 5 matching bases. The CDR3 is 16 residues long. CDR1 SGHNT and CDR2 YENEEA come from the germline V gene. Deletions cut 3 bases from V and 4 bases from J, with 16 bases between. CDR3 sequence reads: CASSFSVQRPYNEQFF. CDR3 sequence (DNA): TGTGCCAGCAGCTTCTCGGTGCAGCGGCCATACAATGAGCAGTTCTTC.

This clonotype was counted between two and nine times. V usage is TRBV29-1 and J usage is TRBJ2-3; no clear D. The V end lost 5 bases, the J end lost 0 bases, and 9 bases lay between the germline ends. The CDR3 loop spans 13 amino acids. The germline V gene encodes CDR1 SQVTM and CDR2 ANQGSEA. CDR3: CSVKELSTDTQYF. The CDR3 DNA is TGCAGCGTTAAGGAGCTAAGCACAGATACGCAGTATTTT.

The chain joins TRBV19 to TRBJ2-3; 8 positions match TRBD1. Germline V gene lookup returns CDR1 LNHDA and CDR2 SQIVND (reference sequence). The V and J ends lost 6 bases and 7 bases, in that order; junction bases with no gene match: 9. The CDR3 contains 14 residues. The CDR3 protein is CASRRDRTENTQYF. CDR3 in DNA: TGTGCCAGTAGGAGGGACAGGACGGAGAATACGCAGTATTTT. Combining the CDR3 with reference TRBV19 and TRBJ2-3 gives the whole variable domain DGGITQSPKYLFRKEGQNVTLSCEQNLNHDAMYWYRQDPGQGLRLIYYSQIVNDFQKGDIAEGYSVSREKKESFPLTVTSAQKNPTAFYLCASRRDRTENTQYFGPGTRLTVL.

The chain's CDR3 is CASSQKGKITTEAFF. As DNA, the CDR3 is TGCGCCAGCAGCCAAAAAGGAAAGATTACCACTGAAGCTTTCTTT. The rearrangement joins TRBV4-1 to TRBJ1-1; D is undetermined. CDR3 length equals 15 residues. V lost 2 bases to trimming and J lost 4 bases, with 14 bases between them. Germline lookup yields CDR1 MGHRA and CDR2 YSYEKL.

The chain combines TRBV7-9 with TRBJ2-5, with TRBD1 matching over 7 bases. Germline-derived CDR1 and CDR2 are SEHNR and FQNEAQ (reference sequence). The CDR3 length is 14 residues. Trimming cost V 4 bases and J 4 bases; bases outside gene matches: 6. For the CDR3, the DNA is TGTGCCAGCAGCTGGACAGGAGACGGAGAGACCCAGTACTTC. Protein sequence: CASSWTGDGETQYF.

A few counts support this clonotype. The V and J genes are TRBV2 and TRBJ2-6; D gene ambiguous. With 8 bases removed from V and 3 bases from J, the gap between germline ends came to 8 bases. Germline-derived CDR1 and CDR2 are SNHLY and FYNNEI. The CDR3 consists of 13 residues. CDR3 DNA sequence: TGTGCCAGCCTAAGGTTTGGGGCCAACGTCCTGACTTTC. Translated: CASLRFGANVLTF.

The chain employs TRBV30 and TRBJ1-5, with 10 nucleotides matching TRBD1. This CDR3 contains 15 residues. Germline assignment: CDR1 GTSNPN and CDR2 SVGIG (reference sequence). V shed 5 bases, J shed 2 bases, and the junction held 6 bases outside the gene matches. The CDR3 here is CAWGLGTGGNQPQHF. The CDR3 nucleotides read TGTGCCTGGGGGCTCGGGACAGGGGGCAATCAGCCCCAGCATTTT.

This clonotype was detected only a few times. V is TRBV20-1 and J is TRBJ2-2; 9 bases match TRBD1. Unmatched junction bases numbered 9, after V lost 6 bases and J lost 4 bases. Germline CDR1 DFQATT, CDR2 SNEGSKA (reference sequence). This CDR3 has 15 amino acids. The CDR3 nucleotides read TGCAGTGCCCGAAGGACAGGGGCCGTCACCGGGGAGCTGTTTTTT. Translated, it gives CSARRTGAVTGELFF.

This chain joins TRBV9 and TRBJ1-2; 9 bases fit TRBD1. CDR1 is SGDLS and CDR2 is YYNGEE in the germline V gene. This CDR3 has 18 residues. V lost 3 bases, J lost 3 bases, and 15 bases stayed unmatched. The CDR3 spells CASSATGTGSLGDYGYTF. CDR3 DNA: TGTGCCAGCAGCGCGACCGGGACAGGGAGTTTGGGAGACTATGGCTACACCTTC.

This rearrangement joins TRBV18 to TRBJ1-1; no clear D gene. The germline CDR1 and CDR2 sequences are KGHSH and LQKENI. V lost 3 bases, J lost 6 bases, and 17 bases lay in between. The CDR3 sequence is 15 residues long. The CDR3 sequence is CASSPPPGIAAEAFF. The CDR3 DNA sequence: TGTGCCAGCTCACCTCCTCCCGGGATTGCGGCTGAAGCTTTCTTT.